A single sample is the source of the 25 T cell receptor beta chains below, sequenced in a study of T cell responses to AZD1222 COVID-19 vaccine. This table comes from immunoSEQ multiplex PCR, and its TCRdb copy is limited to in-frame clones, with some not included. In the table there are 65,000 to 70,000 clones, almost 90% of which are singletons. Sequenced here: peripheral blood, sampled on day 0 of AZD1222 vaccination. These TCRs come from an adult in good health.

The chain combines TRBV3-1 (or the pseudogene TRBV3-2) with TRBJ2-3; 7 nucleotides match TRBD2. The germline gives CDR1 LGHDT, CDR2 YNNKEL (reference sequence). The CDR3 runs to 17 residues. V lost 7 bases, J lost 2 bases, and 15 bases stayed unmatched. CDR3 sequence reads: CASTGQRVAGATDTQYF. CDR3 DNA: TGTGCCAGCACCGGACAAAGGGTGGCGGGAGCCACAGATACGCAGTATTTT.

V is TRBV12-3 or TRBV12-4 and J is TRBJ1-1; D unclear. This CDR3 comprises 13 residues. The ends were cut back, 1 base at V and 2 bases at J, with 5 bases in the middle. The CDR3 region is CASSLGGNTEAFF. As DNA, the CDR3 is TGTGCCAGCAGTTTAGGAGGTAACACTGAAGCTTTCTTT.

The rearrangement uses TRBV5-1 and TRBJ1-1; D call uncertain. Germline V gene data show CDR1 as SGHRS and CDR2 as YFSETQ. The V gene lost 4 bases and the J gene lost 3 bases, with 13 bases spanning the gap. This CDR3 spans 14 amino acids. In DNA, the CDR3 is TGCGCCAGCAGCATGAGACTCCGGGACACTGAAGCTTTCTTT. Protein product: CASSMRLRDTEAFF.

CDR3 sequence (DNA): TGTGCCAGCAGCCACGGGACAGGGTTCTCTGGGGCCAACGTCCTGACTTTC. This encodes CASSHGTGFSGANVLTF. The V and J genes are TRBV5-6 and TRBJ2-6, with 9 bases identical to TRBD1. CDR1 and CDR2 (germline): SGHDT, YYEEEE. V shed 4 bases, J shed 0 bases, and the junction held 5 bases outside the gene matches. The CDR3 is 17 amino acids. Full variable domain (remainder filled in from reference TRBV5-6 and TRBJ2-6): DAGVTQSPTHLIKTRGQQVTLRCSPKSGHDTVSWYQQALGQGPQFIFQYYEEEERQRGNFPDRFSGHQFPNYSSELNVNALLLGDSALYLCASSHGTGFSGANVLTFGAGSRLTVL.

V is TRBV5-1 and J is TRBJ2-1; TRBD1 is a possible D gene (6 bases). The ends were cut back, 1 base at V and 1 base at J, with 12 bases in the middle. The CDR3 runs 16 residues. The germline CDR1 and CDR2 sequences are SGHRS and YFSETQ. The CDR3 region is CASSLQGSVSYNEQFF. CDR3 nucleotide sequence: TGCGCCAGCAGCTTGCAGGGGTCTGTTTCCTACAATGAGCAGTTCTTC.

J is TRBJ1-5 and V is TRBV6-5, with D maybe TRBD1 (5 bases). The V end was cut by 4 bases, the J end by 3 bases, with 13 bases between. CDR3 length equals 15 residues. CDR1 and CDR2 (germline): MNHEY, SVGAGI. CDR3 nucleotide sequence: TGTGCCAGCAGTTCTAGACAGCCCTACAATCAGCCCCAGCATTTT. Amino acid sequence: CASSSRQPYNQPQHF.

This chain links TRBV5-4 with TRBJ2-7; no firm D call. CDR1 is SGHNT, CDR2 YYREEE, per germline (reference sequence). The CDR3 sequence is 14 residues long. V lost 0 bases, J lost 8 bases, and 15 bases lay in between. CDR3 sequence reads: CASSLGVGKNKQYF. CDR3 nucleotide sequence: TGTGCCAGCAGCTTGGGTGTGGGGAAGAACAAGCAGTACTTC. The full variable domain, with the rest looked up from reference TRBV5-4 and TRBJ2-7, is ETGVTQSPTHLIKTRGQQVTLRCSSQSGHNTVSWYQQALGQGPQFIFQYYREEENGRGNFPPRFSGLQFPNYSSELNVNALELDDSALYLCASSLGVGKNKQYFGPGTRLTVT.

The rearrangement links TRBV18 to TRBJ2-1; TRBD2 matches 11 bases. The CDR3 covers 15 residues. Germline CDR1 and CDR2: KGHSH and LQKENI. Trimming cost V 6 bases and J 7 bases; bases outside gene matches: 8. CDR3 residues: CASSPTSGSRNEQFF. CDR3 DNA sequence: TGTGCCAGCTCCCCTACTAGCGGGAGTCGGAATGAGCAGTTCTTC.

CDR3 sequence: CASSSLGQGRNTIYF. CDR3 bases: TGTGCCAGCAGTTCCCTCGGACAGGGGCGAAACACCATATATTTT. This rearrangement joins TRBV2 to TRBJ1-3; 9 bases map to TRBD1. Germline V gene data show CDR1 as SNHLY and CDR2 as FYNNEI. The V segment lost 5 bases and the J segment 5 bases; nucleotides outside the gene matches: 7. The CDR3 is 15 amino acids.

The gene calls are TRBV18 and TRBJ1-1, with 7 nucleotides matching TRBD1. CDR3 length: 15 residues. With V trimmed by 6 bases and J by 0 bases, 7 bases remained unmatched. The V gene's germline CDR1 is KGHSH and CDR2 LQKENI. For the CDR3, the DNA is TGTGCCAGCTCGCCGGGGACAGTTATGAACACTGAAGCTTTCTTT. Translated: CASSPGTVMNTEAFF.

The chain recombines TRBV7-3 with TRBJ1-3; D remains unclear. Per germline, CDR1 SGHTA and CDR2 FQGTGA. This CDR3 region has 14 residues. Trimming cost V 7 bases and J 2 bases, with 12 bases left between them. CDR3 loop: CASTVRTPGNTIYF. DNA of the CDR3: TGTGCCAGCACAGTACGGACGCCTGGAAACACCATATATTTT.

V gene TRBV19 combines with J gene TRBJ2-1, with TRBD2 identical over 7 bases. Per germline, CDR1 LNHDA and CDR2 SQIVND (reference sequence). The V gene end was trimmed by 7 bases and the J gene end by 7 bases; junction bases not matched to a gene: 16. CDR3 length: 16 amino acids. The CDR3 DNA follows: TGTGCCAGTACTCCGGGGGGAGGAGGATTGGCAAATGAGCAGTTCTTC. Amino acid sequence: CASTPGGGGLANEQFF.

The J gene is TRBJ1-1, the V gene TRBV7-9, with 7 nucleotides matching TRBD1. V was pared by 0 bases and J by 7 bases, with 11 bases of the junction left unmatched. The CDR3 runs to 16 residues. The germline V gene encodes CDR1 SEHNR and CDR2 FQNEAQ (reference sequence). The CDR3 sequence: CASSLAGGQQLLEAFF. DNA for the CDR3: TGTGCCAGCAGCTTAGCAGGGGGACAGCAATTACTTGAAGCTTTCTTT.

This chain links TRBV15 with TRBJ2-7; the D is unclear. The CDR3 has 13 amino acids. Looked up from germline, CDR1 is LNHNV and CDR2 is YYDKDF (reference sequence). V lost 3 bases to trimming and J lost 3 bases, with 9 bases between them. CDR3 nucleotide sequence: TGTGCCACCAGCAGTGGAGTTGGCTACGAGCAGTACTTC. The encoded protein is CATSSGVGYEQYF.

The gene calls are TRBV5-1 and TRBJ2-3, with a tentative D call TRBD2 (6 bases). The V and J ends lost 2 bases and 2 bases respectively, with 15 bases between them. The CDR3 runs 16 residues. Germline values: CDR1 SGHRS, CDR2 YFSETQ. CDR3: CASSFERAGLTDTQYF. CDR3 DNA: TGCGCCAGCAGCTTCGAGCGAGCGGGTCTCACAGATACGCAGTATTTT. Full variable domain (outside the CDR3, taken from reference TRBV5-1 and TRBJ2-3): KAGVTQTPRYLIKTRGQQVTLSCSPISGHRSVSWYQQTPGQGLQFLFEYFSETQRNKGNFPGRFSGRQFSNSRSEMNVSTLELGDSALYLCASSFERAGLTDTQYFGPGTRLTVL.

The chain is built from TRBV11-3 and TRBJ1-1, with 7 bases identical to TRBD1. CDR1 and CDR2 (germline): SGHNT, YENEEA. The CDR3 covers 15 residues. The V and J ends lost 5 bases and 6 bases, in that order; junction bases with no gene match: 12. Here the CDR3 reads CASSRSTGTSSEAFF. The CDR3 DNA follows: TGTGCCAGCAGCCGATCGACAGGGACGTCATCTGAAGCTTTCTTT.

The chain couples TRBV7-6 to TRBJ2-7; 7 nucleotides match TRBD2. Per the germline V gene, CDR1 is SGHVS and CDR2 is FNYEAQ. Losses at the gene ends were 0 bases for V and 3 bases for J; bases not matched to a gene: 17. CDR3 length equals 19 residues. The CDR3 DNA reads TGTGCCAGCAGCTTAGCGGGAGTGGGCGGGAGAGGGCTAAGCTACGAGCAGTACTTC. It translates to CASSLAGVGGRGLSYEQYF.

The V call is TRBV6-1, the J call TRBJ2-1, with D unclear. The CDR3 totals 13 residues. The germline CDR1 and CDR2 sequences are MNHNS and SASEGT. V was shortened by 2 bases and J by 0 bases, with 2 bases between the two germline ends. The CDR3 sequence: CASSELSYNEQFF. The CDR3 bases are TGTGCCAGCAGTGAACTCTCCTACAATGAGCAGTTCTTC.

A single count supports this clone. CDR3 DNA: TGTGCCAGCAGCTTAACGACCGGGGAGCTGTTTTTT. Encoded protein: CASSLTTGELFF. The gene calls are TRBV7-9 and TRBJ2-2; D unclear. The V gene's germline CDR1 is SEHNR and CDR2 FQNEAQ (reference sequence). V was shortened by 2 bases and J by 5 bases, with 3 bases between the two germline ends. The CDR3 length is 12 residues. Complete variable domain (other parts from reference TRBV7-9 and TRBJ2-2): DTGVSQNPRHKITKRGQNVTFRCDPISEHNRLYWYRQTLGQGPEFLTYFQNEAQLEKSRLLSDRFSAERPKGSFSTLEIQRTEQGDSAMYLCASSLTTGELFFGEGSRLTVL.

There are a few counts of this clone. The rearrangement links TRBV27 to TRBJ2-3, with no clear D. The CDR3 length is 13 residues. The germline V gene encodes CDR1 MNHEY and CDR2 SMNVEV (reference sequence). Trimming shortened V by 5 bases and J by 0 bases, and 6 bases separated the two germline ends. CDR3 amino acids: CASSVHSTDTQYF. CDR3 DNA sequence: TGTGCCAGCAGTGTACACAGCACAGATACGCAGTATTTT.

This chain joins TRBV7-9 and TRBJ2-7; the match to TRBD1 covers 7 bases. Trimming cost V 10 bases and J 1 base; bases outside gene matches: 4. In germline, CDR1 is SEHNR, CDR2 FQNEAQ (reference sequence). The CDR3 loop spans 12 amino acids. The CDR3 reads CATGQTSYEQYF. CDR3 DNA: TGTGCCACGGGACAGACTTCCTACGAGCAGTACTTC.

The chain couples TRBV28 to TRBJ2-2; no firm D call. This CDR3 is built from 13 residues. Trimming took 2 bases from V and 4 from J, leaving 5 bases between them. Germline CDR1 reads MDHEN; CDR2 reads SYDVKM. In nucleotides, the CDR3 is TGTGCCAGCAGTTTAATGCTCACCGGGGAGCTGTTTTTT. Protein product: CASSLMLTGELFF.

V and J are TRBV27 and TRBJ1-5; the D is unclear. The CDR3 consists of 13 residues. Germline V lookup: CDR1 MNHEY, CDR2 SMNVEV (reference sequence). Trimming pared 2 bases from V and 2 bases from J, leaving 4 bases between. CDR3 region: CASSLLGNQPQHF. The CDR3 coding sequence is TGTGCCAGCAGTTTACTTGGCAATCAGCCCCAGCATTTT.

This rearrangement joins TRBV4-2 to TRBJ1-5, with unresolved D. The CDR3 length is 15 residues. Germline loops: CDR1 LGHNA, CDR2 YNFKEQ. V was clipped by 0 bases and J by 3 bases, with 9 bases between them. For the CDR3, the DNA is TGTGCCAGCAGCCAAGAACGTAACCCCAATCAGCCCCAGCATTTT. Amino acids: CASSQERNPNQPQHF.

The chain is built from TRBV14 and TRBJ2-7; 8 bases fit TRBD2. CDR1 is SGHDN and CDR2 is FVKESK in the germline V gene. V gave up 4 bases and J gave up 5 bases; unmatched junction bases: 7. The CDR3 spans 14 residues. The CDR3 DNA reads TGTGCCAGCAGCCTTGGACTAGCTCTCGACGAGCAGTACTTC. Translating it yields CASSLGLALDEQYF.